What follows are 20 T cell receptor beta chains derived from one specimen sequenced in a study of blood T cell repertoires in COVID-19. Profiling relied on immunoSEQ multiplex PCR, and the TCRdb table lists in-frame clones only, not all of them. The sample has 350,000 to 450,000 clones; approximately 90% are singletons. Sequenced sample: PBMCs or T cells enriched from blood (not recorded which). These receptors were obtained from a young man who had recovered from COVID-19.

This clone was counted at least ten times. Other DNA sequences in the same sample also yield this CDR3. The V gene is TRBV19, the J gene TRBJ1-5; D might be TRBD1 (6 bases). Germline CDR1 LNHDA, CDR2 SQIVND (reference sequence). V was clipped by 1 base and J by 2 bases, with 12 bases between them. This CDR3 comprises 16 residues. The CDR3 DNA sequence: TGTGCCAGTAGTATAGCCCGCAGGGGTGGCAATCAGCCCCAGCATTTT. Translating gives CASSIARRGGNQPQHF.

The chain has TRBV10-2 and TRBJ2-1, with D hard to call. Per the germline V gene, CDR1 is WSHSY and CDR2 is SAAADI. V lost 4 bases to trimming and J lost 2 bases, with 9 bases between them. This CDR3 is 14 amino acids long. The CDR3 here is CASSGAIPYNEQFF. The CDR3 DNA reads TGCGCCAGCAGTGGGGCGATCCCCTACAATGAGCAGTTCTTC.

CDR3 nucleotides: TGTGCCAGCAGTCCGTCCGGGACAGGGAAATACGAGCAGTACTTC. Amino acid sequence: CASSPSGTGKYEQYF. V usage is TRBV6-5 and J usage is TRBJ2-7; 9 bases match TRBD1. Germline values: CDR1 MNHEY, CDR2 SVGAGI. The length of the CDR3 is 15 residues. V lost 5 bases and J lost 4; bases outside the gene matches: 9.

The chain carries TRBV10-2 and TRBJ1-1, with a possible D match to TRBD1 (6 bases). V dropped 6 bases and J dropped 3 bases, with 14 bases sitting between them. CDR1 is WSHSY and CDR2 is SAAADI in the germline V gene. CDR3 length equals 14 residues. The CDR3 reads CASSAGTLYTEAFF. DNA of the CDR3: TGCGCCAGCAGCGCAGGGACATTATACACTGAAGCTTTCTTT.

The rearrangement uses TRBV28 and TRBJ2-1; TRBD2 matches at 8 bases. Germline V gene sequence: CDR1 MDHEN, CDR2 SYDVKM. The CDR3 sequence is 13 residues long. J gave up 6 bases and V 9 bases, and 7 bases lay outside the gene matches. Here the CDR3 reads CASKRGPINEQFF. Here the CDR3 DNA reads TGTGCCAGTAAGCGGGGGCCCATCAATGAGCAGTTCTTC.

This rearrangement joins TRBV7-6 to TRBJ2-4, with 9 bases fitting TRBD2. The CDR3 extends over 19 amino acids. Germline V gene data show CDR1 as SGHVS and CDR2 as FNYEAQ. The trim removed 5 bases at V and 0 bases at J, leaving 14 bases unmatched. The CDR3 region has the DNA TGTGCCAGCAGCCGACGCGAGCCTAGCGGGATGATAGCCAAAAACATTCAGTACTTC. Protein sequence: CASSRREPSGMIAKNIQYF.

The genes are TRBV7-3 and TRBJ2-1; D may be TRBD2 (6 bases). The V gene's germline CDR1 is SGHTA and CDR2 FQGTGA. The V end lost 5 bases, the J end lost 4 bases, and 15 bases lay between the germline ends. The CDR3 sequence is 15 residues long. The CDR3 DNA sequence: TGTGCCAGCAGCCCAGGGACTGGGCCATACAATGAGCAGTTCTTC. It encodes CASSPGTGPYNEQFF.

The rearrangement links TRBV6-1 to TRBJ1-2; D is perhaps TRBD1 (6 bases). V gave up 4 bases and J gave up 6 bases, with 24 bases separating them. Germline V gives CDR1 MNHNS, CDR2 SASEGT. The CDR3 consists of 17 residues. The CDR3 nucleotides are TGTGCCAGCAGTGTCCGACAGGCGGTGGGCTTGGTGGATGGCTACACCTTC. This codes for CASSVRQAVGLVDGYTF.

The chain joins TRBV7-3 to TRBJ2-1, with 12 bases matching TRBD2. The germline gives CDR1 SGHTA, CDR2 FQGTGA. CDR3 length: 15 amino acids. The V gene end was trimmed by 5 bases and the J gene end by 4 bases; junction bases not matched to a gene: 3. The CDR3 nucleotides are TGTGCCAGCAGCCGACTAGCGGGAGATTACAATGAGCAGTTCTTC. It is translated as CASSRLAGDYNEQFF. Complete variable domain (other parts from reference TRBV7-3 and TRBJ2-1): GAGVSQTPSNKVTEKGKYVELRCDPISGHTALYWYRQSLGQGPEFLIYFQGTGAADDSGLPNDRFFAVRPEGSVSTLKIQRTERGDSAVYLCASSRLAGDYNEQFFGPGTRLTVL.

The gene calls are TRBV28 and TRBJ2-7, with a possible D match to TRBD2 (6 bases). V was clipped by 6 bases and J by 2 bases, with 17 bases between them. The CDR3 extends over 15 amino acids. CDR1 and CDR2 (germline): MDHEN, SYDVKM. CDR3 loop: CASSITSLGAYEQYF. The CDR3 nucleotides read TGTGCCAGCAGCATAACTAGCCTAGGGGCCTACGAGCAGTACTTC.

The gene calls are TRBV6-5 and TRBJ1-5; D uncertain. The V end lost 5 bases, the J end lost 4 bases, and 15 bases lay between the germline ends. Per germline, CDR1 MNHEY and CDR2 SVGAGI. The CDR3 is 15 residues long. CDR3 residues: CASSPGSSWNQPQHF. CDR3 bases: TGTGCCAGCAGTCCCGGGTCTTCCTGGAATCAGCCCCAGCATTTT.

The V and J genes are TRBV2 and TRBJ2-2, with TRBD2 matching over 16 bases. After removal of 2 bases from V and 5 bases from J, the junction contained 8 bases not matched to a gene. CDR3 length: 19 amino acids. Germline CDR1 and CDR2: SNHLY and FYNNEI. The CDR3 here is CASSEPGTSGRAATGELFF. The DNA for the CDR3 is TGTGCCAGCAGTGAACCTGGGACTAGCGGGAGGGCTGCTACCGGGGAGCTGTTTTTT.

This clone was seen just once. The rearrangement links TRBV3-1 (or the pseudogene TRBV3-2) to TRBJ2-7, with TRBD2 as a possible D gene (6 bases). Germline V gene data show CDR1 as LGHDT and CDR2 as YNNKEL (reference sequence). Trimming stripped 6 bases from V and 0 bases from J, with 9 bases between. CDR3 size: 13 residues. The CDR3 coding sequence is TGTGCCAGCAGTCACGGGAGCTCCTACGAGCAGTACTTC. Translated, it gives CASSHGSSYEQYF.

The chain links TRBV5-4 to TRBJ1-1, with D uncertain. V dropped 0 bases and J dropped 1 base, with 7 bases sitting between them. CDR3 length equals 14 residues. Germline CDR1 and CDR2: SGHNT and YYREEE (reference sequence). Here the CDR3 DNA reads TGTGCCAGCAGCTTGGCGGCAGGGAACACTGAAGCTTTCTTT. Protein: CASSLAAGNTEAFF.

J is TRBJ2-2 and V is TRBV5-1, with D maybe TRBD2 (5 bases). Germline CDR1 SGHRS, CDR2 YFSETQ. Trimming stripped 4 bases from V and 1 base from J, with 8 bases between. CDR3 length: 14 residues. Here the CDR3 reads CASSSSVNTGELFF. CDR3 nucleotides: TGCGCCAGCAGCAGTAGCGTGAACACCGGGGAGCTGTTTTTT.

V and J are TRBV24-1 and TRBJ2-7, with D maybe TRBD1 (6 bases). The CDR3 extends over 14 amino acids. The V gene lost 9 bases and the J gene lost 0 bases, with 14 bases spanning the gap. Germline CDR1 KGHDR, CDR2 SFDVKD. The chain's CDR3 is CATATGQRSYEQYF. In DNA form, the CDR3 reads TGTGCCACCGCGACCGGACAGCGCTCCTACGAGCAGTACTTC.

As DNA, the CDR3 is TGTGCCAGCAACCTTCAGACTAGCGGGAGTCACGAGCAGTACTTC. Translation: CASNLQTSGSHEQYF. The chain has TRBV14 and TRBJ2-7, with 12 bases that match TRBD2. CDR1 and CDR2 (germline): SGHDN, FVKESK. After removal of 7 bases from V and 5 bases from J, the junction contained 9 bases not matched to a gene. The CDR3 is 15 amino acids.

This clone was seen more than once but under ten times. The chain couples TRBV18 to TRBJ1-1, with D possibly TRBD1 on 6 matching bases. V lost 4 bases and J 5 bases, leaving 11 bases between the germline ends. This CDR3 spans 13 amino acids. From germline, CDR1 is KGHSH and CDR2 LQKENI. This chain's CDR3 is CASSQPTGTEAFF. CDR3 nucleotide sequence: TGTGCCAGCTCACAGCCCACAGGGACTGAAGCTTTCTTT. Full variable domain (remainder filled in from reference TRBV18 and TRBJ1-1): NAGVMQNPRHLVRRRGQEARLRCSPMKGHSHVYWYRQLPEEGLKFMVYLQKENIIDESGMPKERFSAEFPKEGPSILRIQQVVRGDSAAYFCASSQPTGTEAFFGQGTRLTVV.

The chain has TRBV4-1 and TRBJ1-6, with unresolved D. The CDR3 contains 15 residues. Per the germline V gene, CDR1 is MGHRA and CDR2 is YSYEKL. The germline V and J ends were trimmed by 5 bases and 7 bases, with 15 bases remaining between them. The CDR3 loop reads CASSSERAPNSPLHF. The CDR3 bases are TGCGCCAGCAGCTCCGAGAGGGCCCCAAATTCACCCCTCCACTTT.

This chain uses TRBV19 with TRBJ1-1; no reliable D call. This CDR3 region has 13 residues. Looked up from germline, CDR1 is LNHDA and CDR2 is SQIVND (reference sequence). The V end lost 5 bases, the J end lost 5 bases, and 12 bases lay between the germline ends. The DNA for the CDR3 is TGTGCCAGTAGTTCTTGGAGGTGGACTGAAGCTTTCTTT. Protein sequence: CASSSWRWTEAFF.